This is a list of T cell receptor beta chains from one sample in a study of cytomegalovirus exposure and HLA in healthy donors. Generated by immunoSEQ multiplex PCR, the TCRdb table keeps only in-frame clones and is missing some. Of fewer than 200,000 clones detected, approximately 80% appear once; the ten largest clones hold less than 0.65%. Sequencing was performed on PBMCs. Every receptor here comes from a woman aged 45-60 years in good health and CMV-seronegative. The CDR3 runs from the conserved cysteine through the conserved F or W. The D gene is left open where the match is weak. Size is stated for part of the rows, as once, few or many counts, or as a class when the clone is expanded.

V gene	clone size	D gene	J gene	CDR3 DNA	CDR3 protein
TRBV11-2	-	-	TRBJ2-1	TGTGCCAGCAGCTTAGTTAGTTTCAATGAGCAGTTCTTC	CASSLVSFNEQFF
TRBV2	-	-	TRBJ2-5	TGTGCCAGCAGTGGAACTAGTGGGGAGACCCAGTACTTC	CASSGTSGETQYF
TRBV7-9	-	-	TRBJ1-3	TGTTCCAGCAGCAGTACTAAGGGGGCTGGAAACACCATATATTTT	CSSSSTKGAGNTIYF
TRBV9	-	-	TRBJ2-7	TGTGCCAGCAGCGTAGACGGAGATGGGACTTACGAGCAGTACTTC	CASSVDGDGTYEQYF
TRBV9	-	-	TRBJ1-3	TGTGCCAGCAGCGTACATCCTGGAAACACCATATATTTT	CASSVHPGNTIYF
TRBV7-8	-	TRBD2	TRBJ2-5	TGTGCCAGCAGCCCGAGACCCGGACTAGCCCGAGAGACCCAGTACTTC	CASSPRPGLARETQYF
TRBV15	-	-	TRBJ2-7	TGTGCCACCAGCGAGGGGGAAGATAGTTCCTACGAGCAGTACTTC	CATSEGEDSSYEQYF
TRBV7-9	once	-	TRBJ1-6	TGTGCCAGCAGCTTAGATCAGGGGAGCTCCTATAATTCACCCCTCCACTTT	CASSLDQGSSYNSPLHF
TRBV7-6	-	-	TRBJ1-1	TGTGCCAGCAGCTTATCTGGGGGGGGAACTGAAGCTTTCTTT	CASSLSGGGTEAFF
TRBV30	-	-	TRBJ1-1	TGTGCCTGGAGTGTATTCCCCTTCGGTACTGAAGCTTTCTTT	CAWSVFPFGTEAFF
TRBV7-9	-	TRBD2	TRBJ2-1	TGTGCCAGCAGCATCCGGGGGGGCCCCTACAATGAGCAGTTCTTC	CASSIRGGPYNEQFF
TRBV7-2	-	TRBD2	TRBJ2-2	TGTGCCAGCAGCTTAGTCGGGGGGACCGGGGAGCTGTTTTTT	CASSLVGGTGELFF
TRBV5-4	-	-	TRBJ1-2	TGTGCCAGCAGCCGCGCCCCACAGGGCGGCAATGGCTACACCTTC	CASSRAPQGGNGYTF
TRBV27	-	TRBD1	TRBJ2-7	TGTGCCAGCAACCTCGGGACAGGTGGCCACGAGCAGTACTTC	CASNLGTGGHEQYF
TRBV30	few	-	TRBJ2-3	TGTGCCTGGAGTGTACTCGGGTACGGGGTTACGCAGTATTTT	CAWSVLGYGVTQYF
TRBV18	-	TRBD2	TRBJ2-6	TGTGCCAGCTCGCCTTCACTAGCGGGTGGCTCTGGGGCCAACGTCCTGACTTTC	CASSPSLAGGSGANVLTF
TRBV15	-	-	TRBJ2-3	TGTGCCACCAGCAGAGAATTGGGGCAGTACACAGATACGCAGTATTTT	CATSRELGQYTDTQYF
TRBV5-4	once	-	TRBJ2-7	TGTGCCAGCAGCTTGCTCCGGGGGAGCTCCTACGAGCAGTACTTC	CASSLLRGSSYEQYF
TRBV28	-	TRBD1	TRBJ1-1	TGTGCCAGCAGTTTATCAGGGGGCAGGACTGAAGCTTTCTTT	CASSLSGGRTEAFF
TRBV9	-	-	TRBJ2-6	TGTGCCAGCAGCGTAGGGAGGGAAACTGGGGCCAACGTCCTGACTTTC	CASSVGRETGANVLTF
TRBV28	-	-	TRBJ1-1	TGTGCCAGCAGTCCACAGATGGACACTGAAGCTTTCTTT	CASSPQMDTEAFF
TRBV11-3	-	TRBD2	TRBJ2-5	TGTGCCAGCAGCCCGGGGAGGGAGGGGCAAGAGACCCAGTACTTC	CASSPGREGQETQYF
TRBV10-3	-	TRBD1	TRBJ2-7	TGTGCCATCAGTGAGCGAGGACAGGGGGCCTACGAGCAGTACTTC	CAISERGQGAYEQYF
TRBV5-1	-	TRBD2	TRBJ2-7	TGCGCCAGCAGCGCGGGACTAGCGCCAAGCTCCTACGAGCAGTACTTC	CASSAGLAPSSYEQYF
TRBV15	-	-	TRBJ1-1	TGTGCCACCAGCAGGGGCCGGGGGGGCACTGAAGCTTTCTTT	CATSRGRGGTEAFF
TRBV27	-	TRBD2	TRBJ2-3	TGTGCCAGCACTAGCGGGAGGTCCACAGATACGCAGTATTTT	CASTSGRSTDTQYF
TRBV5-1	-	TRBD1	TRBJ1-3	TGCGCCAGCAGTCCATGGGCAGGGGGCTATGGAAACACCATATATTTT	CASSPWAGGYGNTIYF
TRBV6-5	-	TRBD2	TRBJ2-5	TGTGCCAGCAGGCAAGGACTAGCGGGAGAGACCCAGTACTTC	CASRQGLAGETQYF
TRBV7-8	-	TRBD1	TRBJ1-1	TGTGCCAGCAGCGTCCCGGGACAGGGCGTCACTGAAGCTTTCTTT	CASSVPGQGVTEAFF
TRBV28	-	TRBD1	TRBJ1-1	TGTGCCAGCAGTTTGACAGGGGGCGGGAACACTGAAGCTTTCTTT	CASSLTGGGNTEAFF
TRBV29-1	once	TRBD1	TRBJ2-3	TGCAGCGTTGGAGACAGGGGTAGTGATACGCAGTATTTT	CSVGDRGSDTQYF
TRBV2	-	-	TRBJ1-2	TGTGCCAGCAGTGAAAGTCGGGGGGCTTTCTATGGCTACACCTTC	CASSESRGAFYGYTF
TRBV9	-	-	TRBJ2-7	TGTGCCAGCAGCACTACAGGGTTAATTCCCTACGAGCAGTACTTC	CASSTTGLIPYEQYF
TRBV4-3	-	TRBD1	TRBJ1-5	TGCGCCAGCAGCCAAGATTGGCACGGACAGGGGGCTCTCGATCAGCCCCAGCATTTT	CASSQDWHGQGALDQPQHF